These T cell receptor beta chains were read from a single sample in a study of cytomegalovirus exposure and HLA in healthy donors. Produced via immunoSEQ multiplex PCR; TCRdb's table is partial and in-frame only. In the table there are around 130,000 clones, over 60% of which are singletons. Material for sequencing was PBMCs. All receptors come from a human donor in good health. The CDR3 runs from the conserved cysteine through the conserved F or W. A D gene is named only where the DNA matches it firmly. For some rows the clone size is stated as once, few or many, or as a class when expanded; others skip it.

j_call d_call v_call clone_size cdr3_nt cdr3_aa
TRBJ2-1 NA TRBV15 NA TGTGCCATCAGCAGAGATAAATTCGGGGGTGAGCAGTTCTTC CAISRDKFGGEQFF
TRBJ2-7 NA TRBV9 few TGTGCCAGCAGCGCGACTAGCTCCTACGAGCAGTACTTC CASSATSSYEQYF
TRBJ2-7 TRBD1 TRBV6-6 NA TGTGCCAGCAGTCCCGGGACAGGGTCCGACGAGCAGTACTTC CASSPGTGSDEQYF
TRBJ2-7 NA TRBV25-1 once TGTGCCAGCAGGGATGGGTGGACGGGAGACTTGTCCTACGAGCAGTACTTC CASRDGWTGDLSYEQYF
TRBJ2-7 NA TRBV7-8 once TGTGCCAGCAGCCCATTACACAGGGATGGGGACGAGCAGTACTTC CASSPLHRDGDEQYF
TRBJ1-5 NA TRBV6-1 NA TGTGCCAGCAGTGAAGCGCAGGTTGGCCAGCCCCAGCATTTT CASSEAQVGQPQHF
TRBJ2-3 TRBD2 TRBV28 NA TGTGCCAGCAGTTACCCGGGACTAGCGGGAGCTAGTGACACAGATACGCAGTATTTT CASSYPGLAGASDTDTQYF
TRBJ2-2 TRBD2 TRBV5-1 few TGCGCCAGCAGCAATAGCGGGAGGGACACCGGGGAGCTGTTTTTT CASSNSGRDTGELFF
TRBJ1-2 NA TRBV6-6 NA TGTGCCAGCAGCCTAGACTCCTATGGCTACACCTTC CASSLDSYGYTF
TRBJ1-4 NA TRBV5-1 NA TGCGCCAGCAGCCCGACGTTGGGAGGTGAAAAACTGTTTTTT CASSPTLGGEKLFF
TRBJ2-4 TRBD2 TRBV5-5 NA TGTGCCAGCAGCTTGGGGGGGACTATAGCCAAAAACATTCAGTACTTC CASSLGGTIAKNIQYF
TRBJ2-1 NA TRBV5-1 few TGCGCCAGCAGCCGTGATATAGCGGCAAGCTCCTACAATGAGCAGTTCTTC CASSRDIAASSYNEQFF
TRBJ2-6 NA TRBV19 NA TGTGCCAGTAGTATCGTCGGGGGGCCTGGGGCCAACGTCCTGACTTTC CASSIVGGPGANVLTF
TRBJ1-2 NA TRBV6-6 NA TGTGCCAGCAGTTACTCGGGCCAGGGTGTTGGCTACACCTTC CASSYSGQGVGYTF
TRBJ2-6 NA TRBV19 few TGTGCCAGTAGTGGAGATTTCGGGGCCAACGTCCTGACTTTC CASSGDFGANVLTF
TRBJ2-3 TRBD1 TRBV29-1 NA TGCAGCGTCCGCATCCGACAGGGAGCAGATACGCAGTATTTT CSVRIRQGADTQYF
TRBJ2-3 TRBD1 TRBV29-1 NA TGCAGCGCCTCAAGGGGGCGGACAGATACGCAGTATTTT CSASRGRTDTQYF
TRBJ1-6 NA TRBV7-3 NA TGTGCCAGCAGCTTAGGGCCCCAGGGCGTCTCACCCCTCCACTTT CASSLGPQGVSPLHF
TRBJ2-2 NA TRBV5-1 NA TGCGCCAGCAGCTTCAGGGGCAAGGACACCGGGGAGCTGTTTTTT CASSFRGKDTGELFF
TRBJ1-3 NA TRBV9 NA TGTGCCAGCAGCGTAGCTAGCTCTGGAAACACCATATATTTT CASSVASSGNTIYF
TRBJ2-3 NA TRBV9 NA TGTGCCAGCAGCCGGGACTTACCCACAGATACGCAGTATTTT CASSRDLPTDTQYF
TRBJ2-3 NA TRBV9 NA TGTGCCAGCAGCGTAGGCGGGAGCACAGATACGCAGTATTTT CASSVGGSTDTQYF
TRBJ2-7 NA TRBV5-4 NA TGTGCCAACCGTGGGAGTATTTCCTACGAGCAGTACTTC CANRGSISYEQYF
TRBJ2-2 TRBD2 TRBV27 NA TGTGCCAGCACTGTGACTAGCGGACGTCTCACCGGGGAGCTGTTTTTT CASTVTSGRLTGELFF
TRBJ1-4 TRBD1 TRBV29-1 NA TGCAGCGTGGGACAGCCTAATGAAAAACTGTTTTTT CSVGQPNEKLFF
TRBJ2-1 TRBD1 TRBV5-4 NA TGTGCCAGCAGCCCTACGGCGGGACAGGGGGGTTACAATGAGCAGTTCTTC CASSPTAGQGGYNEQFF
TRBJ1-2 TRBD1 TRBV28 NA TGTGCCAGCAGTCCAAAGACAGGGATCTATGGCTACACCTTC CASSPKTGIYGYTF
TRBJ2-1 TRBD2 TRBV6-5 NA TGTGCCAGCAGTTCAAAAGCGGGAGCGGCCTACAATGAGCAGTTCTTC CASSSKAGAAYNEQFF
TRBJ2-7 NA TRBV28 NA TGTGCCAGCAGTCCCCCTCGGAGGGTTTACGAGCAGTACTTC CASSPPRRVYEQYF
TRBJ2-7 NA TRBV15 few TGTGCCACCAGCAGAGATATCGGGGTAGGGCAGTACTTC CATSRDIGVGQYF
TRBJ2-7 NA TRBV7-3 NA TGTGCCAGCTCACTAGCCCCTTACTACGAGCAGTACTTC CASSLAPYYEQYF
TRBJ2-2 NA TRBV19 few TGTGCCAGTAGTAAACGCGGACAGTCATCGAACACCGGGGAGCTGTTTTTT CASSKRGQSSNTGELFF
TRBJ1-2 NA TRBV7-2 NA TGTGCCAGCAGCTTACTACGGGACTATGGCTACACCTTC CASSLLRDYGYTF
TRBJ2-3 NA TRBV9 few TGTGCCAGCAGCGTAGGAGGGGGGGGTGGAGATACGCAGTATTTT CASSVGGGGGDTQYF
TRBJ1-1 NA TRBV10-3 NA TGTGCCACCTTAGTAGGAGGGGTAAACACTGAAGCTTTCTTT CATLVGGVNTEAFF
TRBJ2-2 NA TRBV11-2 NA TGTGCCAGCAACATAGGCGGGGGCGCAGGAGGCGGGGAGCTGTTTTTT CASNIGGGAGGGELFF